The 21 T cell receptor beta chains given below trace back to one sample, sequenced in a study of cytomegalovirus exposure and HLA in healthy donors. In the PCR, 60 Vbeta and 13 Jbeta primers were used. Only in-frame clones appear in the TCRdb table, and some are missing; sequencing was by immunoSEQ multiplex PCR. The sample yields roughly 120,000 clones, 8.5% to 10% seen once. What was sequenced was PBMCs. The receptor source for this set is a man between 25 and 39 years old in good health and CMV-seronegative.

This chain connects TRBV18 to TRBJ1-2; TRBD1 aligns across 7 bases. Losses at the gene ends were 3 bases for V and 8 bases for J; bases not matched to a gene: 9. Looked up from germline, CDR1 is KGHSH and CDR2 is LQKENI. The CDR3 extends over 14 amino acids. CDR3: CASSPGTEVWGYTF. The DNA of the CDR3 is TGTGCCAGCTCACCCGGGACAGAGGTTTGGGGCTACACCTTC.

The chain joins TRBV7-6 to TRBJ1-2; 8 bases fit TRBD1. Germline CDR1 is SGHVS and CDR2 is FNYEAQ. The length of the CDR3 is 15 residues. The V gene end was trimmed by 5 bases and the J gene end by 7 bases; junction bases not matched to a gene: 12. DNA for the CDR3: TGTGCCAGCAGCCAAGACCCAGGGGGCGTTGTTGGCTACACCTTC. It yields the protein CASSQDPGGVVGYTF.

This clone was found a few times. The rearrangement uses TRBV11-3 and TRBJ2-3; 8 bases agree with TRBD2. With V trimmed by 4 bases and J by 5 bases, 8 bases remained unmatched. This CDR3 comprises 15 residues. Germline assignment: CDR1 SGHNT and CDR2 YENEEA. The CDR3 loop reads CASSSGGAPVDTQYF. In DNA, the CDR3 is TGTGCCAGCAGCTCCGGGGGGGCCCCAGTAGATACGCAGTATTTT.

The rearrangement uses TRBV7-2 and TRBJ1-3, with a possible D match to TRBD1 (5 bases). V was pared by 5 bases and J by 0 bases, with 14 bases between. The CDR3 runs to 16 residues. Germline lookup yields CDR1 SGHTA and CDR2 FQGNSA. The CDR3 region has the DNA TGTGCCAGCAGCCATCAGGGATTTTACTCTGGAAACACCATATATTTT. This gives the protein CASSHQGFYSGNTIYF.

The V gene is TRBV7-2, the J gene TRBJ2-4; no definite D call. Germline V gene lookup returns CDR1 SGHTA and CDR2 FQGNSA. The CDR3 sequence is 11 residues long. The V end lost 5 bases, the J end lost 5 bases, and 4 bases lay between the germline ends. Here the CDR3 DNA reads TGTGCCAGCAGCCCCGAAAACATTCAGTACTTC. Translation gives CASSPENIQYF.

The chain joins TRBV25-1 to TRBJ2-1; possibly TRBD2 for D (6 bases). V lost 7 bases, J lost 5 bases, and 9 bases lay in between. Germline CDR1 reads MGHDK; CDR2 reads SYGVNS. CDR3 length equals 12 residues. Written as DNA, the CDR3 is TGTGCCAGCATAGGCGGGGACAATGAGCAGTTCTTC. It encodes CASIGGDNEQFF.

This clone was seen only a few times. The chain links TRBV2 to TRBJ2-7; D is unresolved. The germline V gene has CDR1 SNHLY and CDR2 FYNNEI. The CDR3 is 13 amino acids. V lost 3 bases to trimming and J lost 5 bases, with 11 bases between them. The CDR3 DNA reads TGTGCCAGCAGTGACGCTAGGAAGGACGAGCAGTACTTC. Amino acids: CASSDARKDEQYF.

This clone has only a few counts. Here the CDR3 DNA reads TGTGCCAGCAGCACCAGACAGGGCCGACTAGCGGGCCTGTGGACCCAGTACTTC. The encoded protein is CASSTRQGRLAGLWTQYF. The rearrangement uses TRBV7-2 and TRBJ2-5; the match to TRBD2 covers 10 bases. This CDR3 contains 18 residues. Trimming took 5 bases from V and 7 from J; bases not matched to a gene: 19. Germline lookup yields CDR1 SGHTA and CDR2 FQGNSA.

This clone appeared a few times. This chain joins TRBV9 and TRBJ1-1; D might be TRBD1 (6 bases). The CDR3 is 14 amino acids. CDR1 is SGDLS, CDR2 YYNGEE, per germline. With 4 bases removed from V and 1 base from J, the gap between germline ends came to 11 bases. The CDR3 loop is CASSTRTENTEAFF. The CDR3 nucleotides read TGTGCCAGCAGCACCCGGACAGAGAACACTGAAGCTTTCTTT.

The chain is built from TRBV19 and TRBJ1-2; tentative D call: TRBD1 (6 bases). The CDR3 is 12 residues long. CDR1 is LNHDA and CDR2 is SQIVND in the germline V gene (reference sequence). V lost 4 bases and J lost 4, with 7 bases in between. CDR3 sequence reads: CASSKGGYGYTF. In DNA form, the CDR3 reads TGTGCCAGTAGTAAAGGGGGCTATGGCTACACCTTC. Looking up the rest from reference TRBV19 and TRBJ1-2 gives the full variable domain: DGGITQSPKYLFRKEGQNVTLSCEQNLNHDAMYWYRQDPGQGLRLIYYSQIVNDFQKGDIAEGYSVSREKKESFPLTVTSAQKNPTAFYLCASSKGGYGYTFGSGTRLTVV.

The V and J genes are TRBV6-1 and TRBJ1-1; no definite D call. From germline, CDR1 is MNHNS and CDR2 SASEGT. Trimming left V 6 bases short and J 4 bases short, with 15 bases between. This CDR3 spans 14 amino acids. In DNA, the CDR3 is TGTGCCAGCAGCGCCGCTAACCCCGTCACTGAAGCTTTCTTT. The encoded protein is CASSAANPVTEAFF.

This clone was counted between two and nine times. The DNA of the CDR3 is TGCGCCAGCAGCTTGGGTGTCGCCGGACAGGGTGGCGAGCAGTACTTC. Its translation: CASSLGVAGQGGEQYF. This chain connects TRBV5-1 to TRBJ2-7, with 8 bases matching TRBD1. The CDR3 spans 16 residues. The V gene end was trimmed by 0 bases and the J gene end by 6 bases; junction bases not matched to a gene: 11. CDR1 and CDR2 from the germline V gene are SGHRS and YFSETQ.

This clone was counted a few times. The J gene is TRBJ2-7, the V gene TRBV28, with D perhaps matching TRBD1 (5 bases). V was clipped by 5 bases and J by 1 base, with 12 bases between them. The CDR3 contains 14 residues. From germline, CDR1 is MDHEN and CDR2 SYDVKM. CDR3 sequence: CASSPQGWSYEQYF. CDR3 nucleotides: TGTGCCAGCAGTCCCCAGGGTTGGTCCTACGAGCAGTACTTC.

CDR3 amino acids: CASSQDIGNRNDEQFF. The CDR3 nucleotides read TGTGCCAGCAGCCAAGATATTGGAAACAGGAACGATGAGCAGTTCTTC. The chain links TRBV4-2 to TRBJ2-1, with a tentative D call TRBD1 (5 bases). The V end was cut by 0 bases, the J end by 8 bases, with 17 bases between. The CDR3 spans 16 residues. Looked up from germline, CDR1 is LGHNA and CDR2 is YNFKEQ.

The table lists this clone with a few counts. This chain links TRBV4-3 with TRBJ2-7, with D possibly being TRBD2 (6 bases). Germline-derived CDR1 and CDR2 are LGHNA and YSLEER. The ends were cut back, 1 base at V and 1 base at J, with 11 bases in the middle. This CDR3 spans 15 amino acids. For the CDR3, the DNA is TGCGCCAGCAGCCAAGCCTCCGCGGGGTCCTACGAGCAGTACTTC. Translated: CASSQASAGSYEQYF.

The V and J genes are TRBV6-5 and TRBJ2-7, with D hard to call. Looked up from germline, CDR1 is MNHEY and CDR2 is SVGAGI. Trimming took off 0 bases at V and 3 bases at J, with 12 bases between the two ends. This CDR3 is built from 15 residues. The CDR3 here is CASSYSSRKVYEQYF. CDR3 nucleotides: TGTGCCAGCAGTTACTCCTCTAGGAAGGTCTACGAGCAGTACTTC.

V usage is TRBV9 and J usage is TRBJ1-6; no clear D. The CDR3 extends over 15 amino acids. Trimming stripped 0 bases from V and 0 bases from J, with 4 bases between. Germline CDR1 SGDLS, CDR2 YYNGEE. The CDR3 is CASSVGRSYNSPLHF. The CDR3 bases are TGTGCCAGCAGCGTAGGTCGCTCCTATAATTCACCCCTCCACTTT.

This clone occurred a few times. This chain links TRBV19 with TRBJ2-7; D gene unclear. Germline V gene data show CDR1 as LNHDA and CDR2 as SQIVND (reference sequence). V lost 5 bases to trimming and J lost 0 bases, with 11 bases between them. The CDR3 is 14 amino acids. Here the CDR3 reads CASSLTSSSYEQYF. DNA for the CDR3: TGTGCCAGTAGTTTGACAAGTAGCTCCTACGAGCAGTACTTC.

The rearrangement links TRBV18 to TRBJ1-2, with a possible D match to TRBD1 (5 bases). V was pared by 5 bases and J by 10 bases, with 17 bases between. This CDR3 comprises 13 residues. Looked up from germline, CDR1 is KGHSH and CDR2 is LQKENI. CDR3 in DNA: TGTGCCAGCTCATCACTGGACATCTATTCCTACACCTTC. Translation gives CASSSLDIYSYTF.

This clone was found once. The chain has TRBV4-1 and TRBJ1-6; D might be TRBD1 (6 bases). The CDR3 contains 15 residues. V was pared by 2 bases and J by 2 bases, with 7 bases between. Germline-derived CDR1 and CDR2 are MGHRA and YSYEKL. CDR3 loop: CASSQRTAYNSPLHF. The CDR3 bases are TGCGCCAGCAGCCAAAGGACAGCCTATAATTCACCCCTCCACTTT.

This clone was detected a few times. The rearrangement uses TRBV7-8 and TRBJ1-4; a weak D match, TRBD1 (5 bases). This CDR3 contains 14 residues. Between the trimmed V and J ends, which lost 6 bases and 0 bases, there was a span of 8 bases. CDR1 SGHVS and CDR2 FQNEAQ come from the germline V gene. The DNA for the CDR3 is TGTGCCAGCAGTTCGGACACAACTAATGAAAAACTGTTTTTT. Translation: CASSSDTTNEKLFF.